Below are 5 T cell receptor beta chains sequenced from a single sample in a study of CD4 and CD8 cells across lung adenocarcinoma regions. TCRdb reprocessed the PCR reads with MiXCR, giving one entry per CDR3 protein. The sample carries around 15,000 distinct CDR3 sequences, 55% recorded once. The sequenced material came from CD8+ T cells from the center of a lung tumor. Every receptor here comes from a female donor with lung adenocarcinoma. The CD4 and CD8 labels of this study may be unreliable.

In nucleotides, the CDR3 is TGTGCCACCAGGACAGGGAGAGAGACCCAGTACTTC. It translates to CATRTGRETQYF. The genes are TRBV10-3 and TRBJ2-5; TRBD1 agrees at 8 bases. CDR1 and CDR2 from the germline V gene are ENHRY and SYGVKD. The CDR3 has 12 residues. V lost 10 bases to trimming and J lost 4 bases; unmatched junction nucleotides: 5.

The genes are TRBV5-1 and TRBJ1-1, with a possible D match to TRBD2 (5 bases). The DNA end is more similar to TRBJ2-7, so the J call may be wrong. From germline, CDR1 is SGHRS and CDR2 YFSETQ. The CDR3 totals 15 residues. The CDR3 bases are TGCGCCAGCAGCCTGACCGGGAACAAGGCCTACGAGCAGTACTTC. Amino acid sequence: CASSLTGNKAYEQYF.

This clonotype was seen at least ten times. The chain links TRBV4-1 to TRBJ1-2; 7 bases are a match to TRBD1. The J segment lost 2 bases and the V segment lost 2 bases, leaving 5 bases of the junction unmatched. Germline assignment: CDR1 MGHRA and CDR2 YSYEKL. The CDR3 covers 15 residues. The CDR3: CASSQSQGGNYGYTF. The CDR3 coding sequence is TGCGCCAGCAGCCAATCTCAGGGGGGGAACTATGGCTACACCTTC.

This clonotype was observed once. A junction boundary mismatches the germline segment, possibly from a read error. This chain's CDR3 is CASRDTGVNTTDTQYF. CDR3 DNA: TGCGCCAGCAGGGATACGGGGGTGAATACCACAGATACGCAGTACTTT. The chain carries TRBV10-1 and TRBJ2-3; tentative D call: TRBD2 (6 bases). The CDR3 spans 16 residues. Germline loops: CDR1 WNHNN, CDR2 SYGVQD (reference sequence).

Only a few counts were recorded for this clonotype. The CDR3 region has the DNA TGTGCCAGCAGCTACGCTCCGAACACCGGGGAGCTGTTTTTT. This gives the protein CASSYAPNTGELFF. The genes are TRBV9 and TRBJ2-2; no reliable D call. Germline loops: CDR1 SGDLS, CDR2 YYNGEE. CDR3 length: 14 amino acids. V dropped 4 bases and J dropped 0 bases, with 7 bases sitting between them.